A single sample gave rise to the 15 T cell receptor beta chains below, sequenced in a study of T cell responses to AZD1222 COVID-19 vaccine. Clones were sequenced by immunoSEQ multiplex PCR, and TCRdb holds only the in-frame ones, with some missing. The sample has about 89,000 clones, 89% seen once; the top ten hold more than 5%. This specimen consisted of peripheral blood, obtained 28 days after the second AZD1222 dose. These receptors came from an adult who received the AZD1222 COVID-19 vaccine.

The gene calls are TRBV5-1 and TRBJ2-7, with D unresolved. With 2 bases removed from V and 0 bases from J, the gap between germline ends came to 12 bases. Germline assignment: CDR1 SGHRS and CDR2 YFSETQ. This CDR3 has 15 residues. The chain's CDR3 is CASSFFAESSYEQYF. CDR3 coding DNA: TGCGCCAGCAGCTTTTTCGCGGAAAGCTCCTACGAGCAGTACTTC. Filled out from reference TRBV5-1 and TRBJ2-7, the complete variable domain reads KAGVTQTPRYLIKTRGQQVTLSCSPISGHRSVSWYQQTPGQGLQFLFEYFSETQRNKGNFPGRFSGRQFSNSRSEMNVSTLELGDSALYLCASSFFAESSYEQYFGPGTRLTVT.

The chain employs TRBV19 and TRBJ1-2; 7 nucleotides match TRBD1. Germline CDR1 is LNHDA and CDR2 is SQIVND (reference sequence). The CDR3 has 16 amino acids. The trim removed 6 bases at V and 4 bases at J, leaving 14 bases unmatched. The CDR3 protein is CASRMPGQFDGYGYTF. CDR3 nucleotides: TGTGCCAGTAGAATGCCGGGACAGTTTGACGGCTATGGCTACACCTTC.

The chain links TRBV30 to TRBJ1-2; TRBD1 agrees at 7 bases. CDR1 GTSNPN and CDR2 SVGIG come from the germline V gene (reference sequence). Unmatched junction bases numbered 5, after V lost 5 bases and J lost 5 bases. The CDR3 length is 12 residues. CDR3 nucleotides: TGTGCCTGGTCAGGGGGAGGGTATGGCTACACCTTC. Translated, it gives CAWSGGGYGYTF.

This chain joins TRBV3-1 (or the pseudogene TRBV3-2) and TRBJ1-2; possible D gene TRBD1, 6 bases. From germline, CDR1 is LGHDT and CDR2 YNNKEL (reference sequence). Trimming pared 10 bases from V and 8 bases from J, leaving 14 bases between. The CDR3 sequence is 11 residues long. This CDR3 is CATSFGGGYTF. The CDR3 DNA reads as TGTGCCACCTCGTTTGGGGGCGGCTACACCTTC.

The genes are TRBV12-3 or TRBV12-4 and TRBJ1-1; 7 nucleotides line up with TRBD1. J gave up 11 bases and V 5 bases, and 8 bases lay outside the gene matches. CDR3 length equals 12 residues. This CDR3 reads CASSLTQGTAFF. CDR3 DNA sequence: TGTGCCAGCAGTCTAACACAGGGGACGGCTTTCTTT.

In this sample, this clone turned up once. The chain combines TRBV4-1 with TRBJ2-7; D ambiguous. The V end was cut by 1 base, the J end by 2 bases, with 15 bases between. CDR1 MGHRA and CDR2 YSYEKL come from the germline V gene. The CDR3 contains 16 residues. CDR3 sequence reads: CASSQAGRTATYEQYF. DNA of the CDR3: TGCGCCAGCAGCCAAGCGGGCCGAACAGCTACCTACGAGCAGTACTTC.

The chain links TRBV19 to TRBJ1-5, with 9 bases aligning to TRBD1. The CDR3 contains 18 residues. Germline V gene lookup returns CDR1 LNHDA and CDR2 SQIVND (reference sequence). V lost 7 bases and J lost 2; bases outside the gene matches: 15. CDR3 residues: CASISTGGVRLGNQPQHF. The CDR3 region has the DNA TGTGCCAGTATTTCCACAGGGGGCGTCAGGTTGGGCAATCAGCCCCAGCATTTT.

J is TRBJ2-1 and V is TRBV10-3; tentatively, D is TRBD1 or TRBD2 (6 bases each). This CDR3 has 16 residues. In germline, CDR1 is ENHRY, CDR2 SYGVKD. V gave up 6 bases and J gave up 10 bases, with 25 bases separating them. CDR3 amino acids: CAISEGGGFQGWEQFF. The CDR3 DNA sequence: TGTGCCATCAGCGAGGGGGGCGGTTTCCAGGGGTGGGAGCAGTTCTTC.

This chain connects TRBV2 to TRBJ1-1, with D tentatively TRBD1 (5 bases). CDR1 is SNHLY and CDR2 is FYNNEI in the germline V gene. Deletions cut 5 bases from V and 6 bases from J, with 7 bases between. This CDR3 has 11 amino acids. The DNA of the CDR3 is TGTGCCAGCAGTCAGGGCTCTGAAGCTTTCTTT. Its protein is CASSQGSEAFF.

The sample holds one count of this clone. The rearrangement links TRBV7-9 to TRBJ1-5; weak D call: TRBD1 (5 bases). The germline CDR1 and CDR2 sequences are SEHNR and FQNEAQ (reference sequence). The CDR3 covers 15 residues. The ends were cut back, 5 bases at V and 0 bases at J, with 11 bases in the middle. The CDR3 coding sequence is TGTGCCAGCAGCGAACCAGGGAATAGCAATCAGCCCCAGCATTTT. This encodes CASSEPGNSNQPQHF.

The rearrangement uses TRBV19 and TRBJ1-5; D is unclear. The CDR3 has 13 amino acids. CDR1 is LNHDA, CDR2 SQIVND, per germline (reference sequence). Trimming left V 4 bases short and J 4 bases short, with 8 bases between. This CDR3 reads CASSSRRNQPQHF. DNA for the CDR3: TGTGCCAGTAGTAGCAGACGGAATCAGCCCCAGCATTTT.

The chain is built from TRBV6-6 and TRBJ1-3, with unresolved D. The CDR3 extends over 15 amino acids. Trimming shortened V by 6 bases and J by 0 bases, and 12 bases separated the two germline ends. Germline CDR1 is MNHNY and CDR2 is SVGAGI (reference sequence). CDR3 DNA sequence: TGTGCCAGCAGCAAGACGCTGGACTCTGGAAACACCATATATTTT. It codes for CASSKTLDSGNTIYF.

The count of this clone is one. The V and J genes are TRBV9 and TRBJ2-3, with unresolved D. The CDR3 consists of 13 residues. The V end lost 0 bases, the J end lost 6 bases, and 8 bases lay between the germline ends. Germline V gene sequence: CDR1 SGDLS, CDR2 YYNGEE. The CDR3: CASSVGTSDTQYF. CDR3 DNA sequence: TGTGCCAGCAGCGTAGGAACATCGGATACGCAGTATTTT. The variable domain in full, completed from reference TRBV9 and TRBJ2-3, reads DSGVTQTPKHLITATGQRVTLRCSPRSGDLSVYWYQQSLDQGLQFLIQYYNGEERAKGNILERFSAQQFPDLHSELNLSSLELGDSALYFCASSVGTSDTQYFGPGTRLTVL.

The chain is built from TRBV6-2 or TRBV6-3 and TRBJ1-2; D possibly corresponds to TRBD1 (6 bases). Germline V gene data show CDR1 as MNHEY and CDR2 as SVGEGT. The ends were cut back, 6 bases at V and 1 base at J, with 18 bases in the middle. The CDR3 extends over 16 amino acids. For the CDR3, the DNA is TGTGCCAGCAGCATATTGACAGGACTCCTTAACTATGGCTACACCTTC. Its protein product is CASSILTGLLNYGYTF.

The rearrangement links TRBV6-6 to TRBJ1-5; 8 nucleotides align to TRBD1. V shed 6 bases and J 0 bases; nucleotides not matched to a gene: 19. The CDR3 totals 20 residues. Germline assignment: CDR1 MNHNY and CDR2 SVGAGI (reference sequence). CDR3 in DNA: TGTGCCAGCAGCCGCCTCCGCGCGACAGGGGTCCCTTATAGCAATCAGCCCCAGCATTTT. This translates into CASSRLRATGVPYSNQPQHF.